This is a list of T cell receptor beta chains from one sample in a study of CXCR3-negative and CXCR3-positive naive CD8 T cells. TCRdb re-called the 5' RACE reads and gives one entry per CDR3 protein, without DNA. The table lists around 60,000 distinct CDR3 sequences. Sequenced: naive CXCR3- CD8+ T cells from blood. These receptors came from a human donor in good health. Some clones in this sample may be carry-over from other donors' samples. CDR3s include the opening cysteine and the closing phenylalanine or tryptophan. Each record gives: V gene, J gene, CDR3 protein.

TRBV12-3/TRBV12-4	TRBJ2-1	CASSPGLAGDMINEQFF
TRBV6-6	TRBJ2-7	CASRPDREYEQYF
TRBV10-2	TRBJ2-3	CASSESVGDTQYF
TRBV29-1	TRBJ2-5	CSARGRGYETQYF
TRBV23-1	TRBJ1-2	CASSSGAYGYTF
TRBV30	TRBJ2-7	CAWATGTYPYEQYF
TRBV4-1	TRBJ2-7	CASSQGEGGLIYEQYF
TRBV7-9	TRBJ2-7	CASSLEREAYEQYF
TRBV7-8	TRBJ2-3	CASDPRGTSTDTQYF
TRBV6-2/TRBV6-3	TRBJ1-2	CASSYLADNYGYTF
TRBV11-3	TRBJ2-7	CASSLGGTGSYEQYF
TRBV29-1	TRBJ2-7	CSVSEDTYEQYF
TRBV7-2	TRBJ2-2	CASSDTGRTGELFF
TRBV28	TRBJ2-7	CASSRGQGYEQYF